Listed here are 27 T cell receptor beta chains from one sample, sequenced in a study of OX40 agonist ivuxolimab in advanced cancers. The protocol was immunoSEQ multiplex PCR, while the TCRdb copy is restricted to in-frame clones and leaves out a portion. The table has tens of thousands of clones, roughly nine tenths seen once. The input for sequencing was CD4+ or CD8+ T cells sorted from blood, taken in a trial of the OX40 agonist ivuxolimab. Receptor source: an adult with an advanced solid tumor such as melanoma, head and neck, liver or kidney cancer.

The rearrangement uses TRBV27 and TRBJ2-1; TRBD2 aligns across 10 bases. From germline, CDR1 is MNHEY and CDR2 SMNVEV (reference sequence). CDR3 length: 16 amino acids. V gave up 2 bases and J gave up 8 bases; unmatched junction bases: 9. The DNA of the CDR3 is TGTGCCAGCAGTTTAAGTCCTAGCGGGAGTGTGGATGAGCAGTTCTTC. Its translation: CASSLSPSGSVDEQFF.

The chain links TRBV4-1 to TRBJ1-5; D uncertain. Germline loops: CDR1 MGHRA, CDR2 YSYEKL. The CDR3 totals 14 residues. The ends were cut back, 1 base at V and 7 bases at J, with 11 bases in the middle. This CDR3 reads CASSQGLGIQPQHF. The CDR3 bases are TGCGCCAGCAGCCAAGGGCTGGGGATCCAGCCCCAGCATTTT.

This sequence joins TRBV5-1 and TRBJ2-2; D is unresolved. This CDR3 region has 15 residues. Trimming shortened V by 0 bases and J by 14 bases, and 20 bases separated the two germline ends. Germline lookup yields CDR1 SGHRS and CDR2 YFSETQ. The CDR3, as DNA: TGCGCCAGCAGCTTGGAGTTAGTTAACCCTGACGGTCTGTTTTTT. Protein: CASSLELVNPDGLFF.

The rearrangement links TRBV27 to TRBJ2-2; D gene unclear. Trimming shortened V by 0 bases and J by 2 bases, and 7 bases separated the two germline ends. The CDR3 has 15 residues. Germline CDR1 reads MNHEY; CDR2 reads SMNVEV (reference sequence). The CDR3 sequence is CASSLSIGNTGELFF. CDR3 nucleotide sequence: TGTGCCAGCAGTTTATCGATCGGAAACACCGGGGAGCTGTTTTTT.

This sequence joins TRBV5-1 and TRBJ1-4, with D uncertain. The V gene's germline CDR1 is SGHRS and CDR2 YFSETQ. The germline V and J ends were trimmed by 0 bases and 0 bases, with 6 bases remaining between them. This CDR3 is built from 15 residues. CDR3 in DNA: TGCGCCAGCAGCTTGGTCGGCGCAACTAATGAAAAACTGTTTTTT. It codes for CASSLVGATNEKLFF.

The gene calls are TRBV28 and TRBJ2-7; 7 bases fit TRBD2. V lost 6 bases, J lost 5 bases, and 13 bases stayed unmatched. This CDR3 is 15 amino acids long. Germline CDR1 reads MDHEN; CDR2 reads SYDVKM. The CDR3 is CASSSPVAGADEQYF. CDR3 nucleotides: TGTGCCAGCAGCTCCCCGGTTGCGGGAGCAGACGAGCAGTACTTC.

The genes are TRBV27 and TRBJ2-1; D is tentatively TRBD1 or TRBD2 (6 bases each). CDR3 length: 13 amino acids. V was shortened by 5 bases and J by 9 bases, with 14 bases between the two germline ends. CDR1 and CDR2 (germline): MNHEY, SMNVEV (reference sequence). The DNA of the CDR3 is TGTGCCAGCAGTCCCTGGGGGGCGATTGAGCAGTTCTTC. Translating it yields CASSPWGAIEQFF.

The rearrangement uses TRBV11-3 and TRBJ2-3; D may match TRBD1 or TRBD2 (5 bases each). The V end lost 4 bases, the J end lost 3 bases, and 11 bases lay between the germline ends. This CDR3 is built from 14 residues. The germline CDR1 and CDR2 sequences are SGHNT and YENEEA. The CDR3 protein is CASSYRDGTDTQYF. In nucleotides, the CDR3 is TGTGCCAGCAGCTACCGGGACGGTACAGATACGCAGTATTTT.

This sequence joins TRBV28 and TRBJ1-5; no clear D. CDR3 length: 15 residues. V lost 1 base and J 3 bases, leaving 10 bases between the germline ends. Per germline, CDR1 MDHEN and CDR2 SYDVKM. The CDR3 here is CASSLLRETNQPQHF. CDR3 DNA sequence: TGTGCCAGCAGTTTATTGAGAGAGACCAATCAGCCCCAGCATTTT.

As DNA, the CDR3 is TGTGCCAGCAGTGAAAGCCAGGCAACCTTCACAGATACGCAGTATTTT. Its protein is CASSESQATFTDTQYF. V usage is TRBV2 and J usage is TRBJ2-3; no clear D gene. Germline-derived CDR1 and CDR2 are SNHLY and FYNNEI. The CDR3 has 16 amino acids. V was trimmed by 2 bases and J by 2 bases, leaving 14 bases between them.

This clone was recorded once. CDR3 sequence (DNA): TGCGCCAGTCGGGACAGGACGCAAGAGACCCAGTACTTC. As protein: CASRDRTQETQYF. The rearrangement joins TRBV10-2 to TRBJ2-5; 8 bases are shared with TRBD1. V shed 9 bases, J shed 2 bases, and the junction held 5 bases outside the gene matches. Germline CDR1 WSHSY, CDR2 SAAADI. The CDR3 has 13 amino acids.

The chain employs TRBV28 and TRBJ1-1; D is perhaps TRBD1 (5 bases). V lost 3 bases and J 3 bases, leaving 11 bases between the germline ends. The germline V gene encodes CDR1 MDHEN and CDR2 SYDVKM. The CDR3 loop spans 14 amino acids. The CDR3, as DNA: TGTGCCAGCAGTTTGGCTGACAGATACACTGAAGCTTTCTTT. This encodes CASSLADRYTEAFF.

The genes are TRBV7-9 and TRBJ2-7; D is possibly TRBD2 (5 bases). Trimming removed 4 bases from V and 6 bases from J, with 16 bases in between. Germline V lookup: CDR1 SEHNR, CDR2 FQNEAQ (reference sequence). The CDR3 has 14 amino acids. The CDR3 here is CASSSDGKYLEQYF. CDR3 bases: TGTGCCAGCAGCTCCGACGGGAAATACCTCGAGCAGTACTTC.

V is TRBV27 and J is TRBJ2-1; perhaps TRBD1 as D (6 bases). Germline V gene lookup returns CDR1 MNHEY and CDR2 SMNVEV (reference sequence). With 6 bases removed from V and 4 bases from J, the gap between germline ends came to 16 bases. This CDR3 is 15 amino acids long. In nucleotides, the CDR3 is TGTGCCAGCAGCCCACCCAGCAGGGGATACAATGAGCAGTTCTTC. Encoded protein: CASSPPSRGYNEQFF.

V and J are TRBV19 and TRBJ2-1; TRBD2 aligns across 8 bases. With 6 bases clipped from V and 4 bases from J, the junction kept 5 bases outside the gene matches. Germline V gives CDR1 LNHDA, CDR2 SQIVND (reference sequence). CDR3 length equals 14 residues. Written as DNA, the CDR3 is TGTGCCAGTAGCGAATTAGCGGGATACAATGAGCAGTTCTTC. The encoded protein is CASSELAGYNEQFF.

The chain links TRBV10-3 to TRBJ1-3, with 7 positions matching TRBD1. This CDR3 region has 14 residues. The germline CDR1 and CDR2 sequences are ENHRY and SYGVKD. Unmatched junction bases numbered 3, after V lost 6 bases and J lost 1 base. CDR3 nucleotide sequence: TGTGCCATCAGCCCGGGACAGTCTGGAAACACCATATATTTT. It is translated as CAISPGQSGNTIYF.

The chain uses TRBV19 and TRBJ2-1; D is tentatively TRBD1 or TRBD2 (5 bases each). The CDR3 spans 12 residues. Germline-derived CDR1 and CDR2 are LNHDA and SQIVND (reference sequence). Trimming cost V 5 bases and J 9 bases, with 11 bases left between them. The CDR3 sequence: CASSPAGGEQFF. In DNA, the CDR3 is TGTGCCAGTAGTCCAGCTGGGGGTGAGCAGTTCTTC.

In its sample, this clone was seen a few times. The chain recombines TRBV4-2 with TRBJ1-5; D might be TRBD1 (5 bases). Per the germline V gene, CDR1 is LGHNA and CDR2 is YNFKEQ. V lost 0 bases to trimming and J lost 7 bases, with 13 bases between them. The CDR3 is 15 amino acids. The CDR3 here is CASSQDPPGRQPQHF. CDR3 nucleotide sequence: TGTGCCAGCAGCCAAGATCCCCCAGGGAGACAGCCCCAGCATTTT.

V and J are TRBV5-1 and TRBJ2-7, with 7 bases lining up with TRBD1. V lost 2 bases to trimming and J lost 7 bases; unmatched junction nucleotides: 3. This CDR3 comprises 12 residues. Germline values: CDR1 SGHRS, CDR2 YFSETQ. Here the CDR3 DNA reads TGCGCCAGCAGCTTCTCACAGGGGGAGCAGTACTTC. Protein product: CASSFSQGEQYF.

The rearrangement joins TRBV11-2 to TRBJ2-1; no clear D. This CDR3 has 15 residues. V was trimmed by 3 bases and J by 2 bases, leaving 11 bases between them. Germline V gene lookup returns CDR1 SGHAT and CDR2 FQNNGV. The CDR3 sequence is CASSLSGHPYNEQFF. CDR3 DNA sequence: TGTGCCAGCAGCTTGTCCGGGCACCCCTACAATGAGCAGTTCTTC.

The gene calls are TRBV2 and TRBJ2-7; no definite D call. CDR1 is SNHLY, CDR2 FYNNEI, per germline. This CDR3 comprises 14 residues. V lost 3 bases and J lost 2, with 11 bases in between. CDR3 in DNA: TGTGCCAGCAGTGAGCAGACGGTTACCTACGAGCAGTACTTC. Protein product: CASSEQTVTYEQYF.

The CDR3 DNA reads as TGTGCCAGCAGCGAGGGGACTAGCGGGAGCCGGGGTGAGCAGTTCTTC. Protein: CASSEGTSGSRGEQFF. The chain uses TRBV9 and TRBJ2-1; 14 nucleotides match TRBD2. Germline CDR1 SGDLS, CDR2 YYNGEE. V shed 3 bases, J shed 9 bases, and the junction held 8 bases outside the gene matches. The length of the CDR3 is 16 residues.

V is TRBV7-9 and J is TRBJ2-7; tentative D call: TRBD2 (5 bases). CDR3 size: 13 residues. Looked up from germline, CDR1 is SEHNR and CDR2 is FQNEAQ (reference sequence). Between the trimmed V and J ends, which lost 5 bases and 1 base, there was a span of 9 bases. CDR3 DNA sequence: TGTGCCAGCAGCCAAGAGGGTTCCTACGAGCAGTACTTC. Encoded protein: CASSQEGSYEQYF. The full variable domain, in which reference TRBV7-9 and TRBJ2-7 provide the parts outside the CDR3, is DTGVSQNPRHKITKRGQNVTFRCDPISEHNRLYWYRQTLGQGPEFLTYFQNEAQLEKSRLLSDRFSAERPKGSFSTLEIQRTEQGDSAMYLCASSQEGSYEQYFGPGTRLTVT.

The chain couples TRBV5-5 to TRBJ2-1; TRBD1 is a possible D gene (5 bases). V lost 0 bases to trimming and J lost 4 bases, with 14 bases between them. The CDR3 is 16 amino acids. Germline V lookup: CDR1 SGHKS, CDR2 YYEKEE (reference sequence). The CDR3 loop is CASSLAPDSRYNEQFF. In DNA form, the CDR3 reads TGTGCCAGCAGCTTGGCCCCCGACAGTAGATACAATGAGCAGTTCTTC.

The rearrangement uses TRBV7-6 and TRBJ2-1, with TRBD1 identical over 11 bases. The CDR3 extends over 16 amino acids. CDR1 is SGHVS and CDR2 is FNYEAQ in the germline V gene. The V segment lost 1 base and the J segment 7 bases; nucleotides outside the gene matches: 6. Here the CDR3 reads CASSLVGQGVRNEQFF. The CDR3 DNA reads TGTGCCAGCAGCTTAGTGGGACAGGGGGTTAGGAATGAGCAGTTCTTC.

The chain has TRBV7-9 and TRBJ1-6, with TRBD1 identical over 11 bases. Germline loops: CDR1 SEHNR, CDR2 FQNEAQ (reference sequence). Trimming removed 6 bases from V and 10 bases from J; junction bases left unmatched: 8. This CDR3 comprises 15 residues. CDR3: CASRDGQGAYSPLHF. DNA for the CDR3: TGTGCCAGCAGGGATGGACAGGGGGCTTACTCACCCCTCCACTTT.

The J gene is TRBJ2-1, the V gene TRBV6-5, with D possibly matching TRBD2 (5 bases). V gave up 6 bases and J gave up 6 bases, with 18 bases separating them. Per germline, CDR1 MNHEY and CDR2 SVGAGI. This CDR3 is built from 15 residues. The CDR3 DNA reads as TGTGCCAGCAGCCCGTTCGGGGTATCACTCAATGAGCAGTTCTTC. Protein: CASSPFGVSLNEQFF.